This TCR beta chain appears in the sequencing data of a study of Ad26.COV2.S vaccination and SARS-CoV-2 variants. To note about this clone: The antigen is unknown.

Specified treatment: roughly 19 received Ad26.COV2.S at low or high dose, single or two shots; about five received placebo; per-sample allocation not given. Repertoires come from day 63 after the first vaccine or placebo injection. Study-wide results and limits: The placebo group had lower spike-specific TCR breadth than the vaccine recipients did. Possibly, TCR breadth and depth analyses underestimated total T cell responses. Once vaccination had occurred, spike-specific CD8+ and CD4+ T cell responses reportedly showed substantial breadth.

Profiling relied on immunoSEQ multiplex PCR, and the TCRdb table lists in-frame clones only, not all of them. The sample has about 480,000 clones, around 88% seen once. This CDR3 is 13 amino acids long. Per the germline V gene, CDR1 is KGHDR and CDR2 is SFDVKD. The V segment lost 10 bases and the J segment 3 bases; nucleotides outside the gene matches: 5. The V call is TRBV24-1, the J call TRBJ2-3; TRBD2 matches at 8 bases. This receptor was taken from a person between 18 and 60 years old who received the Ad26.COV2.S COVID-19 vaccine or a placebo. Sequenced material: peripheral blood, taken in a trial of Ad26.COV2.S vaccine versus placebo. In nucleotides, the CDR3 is TGTGCCACAGGAGCGGGGGTAACAGATACGCAGTATTTT. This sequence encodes CATGAGVTDTQYF.